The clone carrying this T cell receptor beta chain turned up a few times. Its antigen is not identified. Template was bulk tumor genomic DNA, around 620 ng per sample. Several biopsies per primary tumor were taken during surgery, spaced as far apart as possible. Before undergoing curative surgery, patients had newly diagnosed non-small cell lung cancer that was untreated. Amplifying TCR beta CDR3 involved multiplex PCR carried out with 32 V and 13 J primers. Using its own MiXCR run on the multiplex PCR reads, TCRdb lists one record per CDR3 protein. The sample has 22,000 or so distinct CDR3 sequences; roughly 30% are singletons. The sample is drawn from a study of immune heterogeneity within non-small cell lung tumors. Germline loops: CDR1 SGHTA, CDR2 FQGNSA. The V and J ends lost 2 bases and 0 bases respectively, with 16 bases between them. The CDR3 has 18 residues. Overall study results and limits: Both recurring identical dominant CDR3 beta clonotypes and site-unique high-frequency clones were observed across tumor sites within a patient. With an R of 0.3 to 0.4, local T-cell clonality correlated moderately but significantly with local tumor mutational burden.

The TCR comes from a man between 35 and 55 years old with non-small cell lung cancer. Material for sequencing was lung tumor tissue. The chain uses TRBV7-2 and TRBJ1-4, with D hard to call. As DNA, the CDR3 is TGTGCCAGCAGCTTAAGTTTGGGCCCACTTACAACTAATGAAAAACTGTTTTTT. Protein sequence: CASSLSLGPLTTNEKLFF.